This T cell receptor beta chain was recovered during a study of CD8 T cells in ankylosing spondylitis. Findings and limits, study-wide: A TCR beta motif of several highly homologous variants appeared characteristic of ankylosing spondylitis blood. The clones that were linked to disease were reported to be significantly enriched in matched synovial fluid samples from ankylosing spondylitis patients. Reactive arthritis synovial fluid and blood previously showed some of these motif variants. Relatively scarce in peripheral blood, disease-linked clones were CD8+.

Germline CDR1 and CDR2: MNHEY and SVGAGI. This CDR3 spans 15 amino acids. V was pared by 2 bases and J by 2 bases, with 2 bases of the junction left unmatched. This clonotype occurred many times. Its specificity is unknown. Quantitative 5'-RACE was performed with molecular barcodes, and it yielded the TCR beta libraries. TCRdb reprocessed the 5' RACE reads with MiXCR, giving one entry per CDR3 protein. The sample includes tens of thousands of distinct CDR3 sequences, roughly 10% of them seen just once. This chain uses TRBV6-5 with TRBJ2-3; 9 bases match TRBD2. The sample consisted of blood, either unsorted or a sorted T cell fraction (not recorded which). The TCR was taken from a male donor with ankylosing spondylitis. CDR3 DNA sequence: TGTGCCAGCAGTTACGGGACTAGCTACACAGATACGCAGTATTTT. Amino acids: CASSYGTSYTDTQYF.